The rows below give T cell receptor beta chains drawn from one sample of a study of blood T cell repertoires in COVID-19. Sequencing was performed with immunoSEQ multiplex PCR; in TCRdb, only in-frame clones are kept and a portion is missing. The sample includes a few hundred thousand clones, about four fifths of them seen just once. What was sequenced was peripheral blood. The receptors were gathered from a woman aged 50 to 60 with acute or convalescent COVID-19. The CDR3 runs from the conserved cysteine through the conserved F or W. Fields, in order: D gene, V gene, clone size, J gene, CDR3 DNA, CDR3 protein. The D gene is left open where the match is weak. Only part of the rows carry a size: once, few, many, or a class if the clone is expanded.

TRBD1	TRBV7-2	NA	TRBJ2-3	TGTGCCAGCAGCTTAGAGGGGACAGGGGGGCAGTATTTT	CASSLEGTGGQYF
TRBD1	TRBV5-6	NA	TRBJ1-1	TGTGCCAGCAGCTTGGAAAGGGACAGGGGGAACACTGAAGCTTTCTTT	CASSLERDRGNTEAFF
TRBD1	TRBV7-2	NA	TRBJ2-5	TGTGCCAGCAGCCGGACAGGGGGCGAGACCCAGTACTTC	CASSRTGGETQYF
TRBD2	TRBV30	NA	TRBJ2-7	TGTGCCTGGAGTGTAAACAGCGGGAGGGTGAGGGAGCAGTACTTC	CAWSVNSGRVREQYF
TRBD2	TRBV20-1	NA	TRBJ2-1	TGCAGTGCTAGTTGGTATAGCGGGAGCTACAATGAGCAGTTCTTC	CSASWYSGSYNEQFF
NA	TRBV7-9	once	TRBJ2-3	TGTGCCAGCAGCTTGGGGGGTCCTAGCACAGATACGCAGTATTTT	CASSLGGPSTDTQYF
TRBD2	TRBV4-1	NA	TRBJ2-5	TGCGCCAGCAGCCAAGATAATGGCGGGAGGGAGACCCAGTACTTC	CASSQDNGGRETQYF
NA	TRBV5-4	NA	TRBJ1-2	TGTGCCAGCAGCTTTGGCCTCTATGGCTACACCTTC	CASSFGLYGYTF
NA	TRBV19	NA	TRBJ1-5	TGTGCCAGTACAGGGTCGAGGAATCAGCCCCAGCATTTT	CASTGSRNQPQHF
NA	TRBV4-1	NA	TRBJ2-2	TGCGCCAGCAGCGTACTCCCGAACACCGGGGAGCTGTTTTTT	CASSVLPNTGELFF
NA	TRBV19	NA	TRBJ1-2	TGTGCCAGTAGTAACCCCCGGGGGGCCTATGGCTACACCTTC	CASSNPRGAYGYTF
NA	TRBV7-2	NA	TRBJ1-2	TGTGCCAGCAGCTCACAGGGATCTGGCTACACCTTC	CASSSQGSGYTF
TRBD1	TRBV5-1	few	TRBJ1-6	TGCGCCAGCAGCTTCTCAGGGGGCGTTAATTCACCCCTCCACTTT	CASSFSGGVNSPLHF
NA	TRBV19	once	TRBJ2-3	TGTGCCAGTGGGCTTTTCCCGAGCCATACGCAGTATTTT	CASGLFPSHTQYF
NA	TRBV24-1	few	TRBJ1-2	TGTGCCACCAGTGACCGACAGAGAACCTATGGCTACACCTTC	CATSDRQRTYGYTF
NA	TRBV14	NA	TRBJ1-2	TGTGCCAGCAGCCAACCGGGGGGTTATGGCTACACCTTC	CASSQPGGYGYTF
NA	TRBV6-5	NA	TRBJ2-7	TGTGCCAGCAGTCCTAAGTCTCGCGAGCAGTACTTC	CASSPKSREQYF
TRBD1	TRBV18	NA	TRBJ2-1	TGTGCCAGCTCAGCCGGACAGGGGAGAGGGAATGAGCAGTTCTTC	CASSAGQGRGNEQFF
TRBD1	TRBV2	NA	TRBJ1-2	TGTGCCAGCAGTGAAGGTGACAGGGTGGTCGGCTACACCTTC	CASSEGDRVVGYTF
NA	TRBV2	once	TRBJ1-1	TGTGCCAGCAGTGAACAGACAGGACCTGAAGCTTTCTTT	CASSEQTGPEAFF
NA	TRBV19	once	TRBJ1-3	TGTGCCAGTAGTATGAGGCAGCCTGGAAACACCATATATTTT	CASSMRQPGNTIYF
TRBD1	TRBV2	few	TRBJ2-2	TGTGCCAGCACCATGAAGGGGACAGGCGTCACCGGGGAGCTGTTTTTT	CASTMKGTGVTGELFF
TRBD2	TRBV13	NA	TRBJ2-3	TGTGCCAGCAGCACCCCGACTAGCGGGGGGGCAGATACGCAGTATTTT	CASSTPTSGGADTQYF
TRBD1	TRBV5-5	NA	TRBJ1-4	TGTGCCAGCAGCCCGGGACAGGGGTGGTCTAATGAAAAACTGTTTTTT	CASSPGQGWSNEKLFF
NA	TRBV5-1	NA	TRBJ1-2	TGCGCCAGCAGCTTGGGGACAACCGACGGCTACACCTTC	CASSLGTTDGYTF
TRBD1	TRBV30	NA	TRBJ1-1	TGTGCCTGGAGTGCTGGGACAGGGACTGAAGCTTTCTTT	CAWSAGTGTEAFF